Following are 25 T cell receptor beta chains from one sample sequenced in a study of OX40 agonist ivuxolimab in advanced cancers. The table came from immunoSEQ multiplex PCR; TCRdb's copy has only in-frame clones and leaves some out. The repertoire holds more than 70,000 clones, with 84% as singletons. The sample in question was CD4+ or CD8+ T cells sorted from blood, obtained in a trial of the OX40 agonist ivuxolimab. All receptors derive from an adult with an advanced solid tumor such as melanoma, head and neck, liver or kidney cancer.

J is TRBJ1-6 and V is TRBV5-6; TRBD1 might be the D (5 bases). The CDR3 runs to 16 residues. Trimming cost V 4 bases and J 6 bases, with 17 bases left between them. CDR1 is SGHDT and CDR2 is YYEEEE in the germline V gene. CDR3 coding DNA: TGTGCCAGCAGCCCCCTCGGCCAGGGCAGTAATTCACCCCTCCACTTT. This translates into CASSPLGQGSNSPLHF.

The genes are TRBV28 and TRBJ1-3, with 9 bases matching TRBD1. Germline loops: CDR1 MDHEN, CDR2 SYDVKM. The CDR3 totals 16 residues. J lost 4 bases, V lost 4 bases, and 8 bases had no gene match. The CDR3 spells CASSSVSGQGGNTIYF. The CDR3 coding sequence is TGTGCCAGCAGTTCCGTATCGGGACAGGGAGGAAACACCATATATTTT.

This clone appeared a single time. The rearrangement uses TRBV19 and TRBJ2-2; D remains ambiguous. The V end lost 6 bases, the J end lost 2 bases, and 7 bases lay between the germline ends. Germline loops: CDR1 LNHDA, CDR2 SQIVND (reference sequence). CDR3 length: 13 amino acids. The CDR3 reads CASRNLNTGELFF. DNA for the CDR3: TGTGCCAGTAGAAACTTAAACACCGGGGAGCTGTTTTTT. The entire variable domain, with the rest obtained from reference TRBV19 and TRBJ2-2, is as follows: DGGITQSPKYLFRKEGQNVTLSCEQNLNHDAMYWYRQDPGQGLRLIYYSQIVNDFQKGDIAEGYSVSREKKESFPLTVTSAQKNPTAFYLCASRNLNTGELFFGEGSRLTVL.

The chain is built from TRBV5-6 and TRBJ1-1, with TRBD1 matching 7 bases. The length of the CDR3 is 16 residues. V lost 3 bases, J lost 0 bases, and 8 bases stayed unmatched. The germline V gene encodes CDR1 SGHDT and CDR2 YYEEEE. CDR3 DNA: TGTGCCAGCAGCTCAGGGGGTCTTACTATGAACACTGAAGCTTTCTTT. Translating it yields CASSSGGLTMNTEAFF.

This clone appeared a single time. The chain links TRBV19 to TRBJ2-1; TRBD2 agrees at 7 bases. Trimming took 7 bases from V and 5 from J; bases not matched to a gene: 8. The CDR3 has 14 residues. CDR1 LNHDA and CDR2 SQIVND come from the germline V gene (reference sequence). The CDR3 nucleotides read TGTGCCAGTACCCGAGAGCGGGGTAACAATGAGCAGTTCTTC. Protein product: CASTRERGNNEQFF.

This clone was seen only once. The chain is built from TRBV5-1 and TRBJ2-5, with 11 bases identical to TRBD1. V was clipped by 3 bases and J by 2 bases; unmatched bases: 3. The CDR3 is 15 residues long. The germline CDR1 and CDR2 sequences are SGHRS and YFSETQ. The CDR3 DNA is TGCGCCAGCAGCTCCGGACAGGGGGCTCAAGAGACCCAGTACTTC. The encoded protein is CASSSGQGAQETQYF.

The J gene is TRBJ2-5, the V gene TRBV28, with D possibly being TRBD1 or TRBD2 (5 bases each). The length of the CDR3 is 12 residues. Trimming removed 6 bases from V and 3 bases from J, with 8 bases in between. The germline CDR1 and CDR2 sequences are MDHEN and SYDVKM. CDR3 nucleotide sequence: TGTGCCAGCAGGCAGGGAGAAGAGACCCAGTACTTC. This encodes CASRQGEETQYF.

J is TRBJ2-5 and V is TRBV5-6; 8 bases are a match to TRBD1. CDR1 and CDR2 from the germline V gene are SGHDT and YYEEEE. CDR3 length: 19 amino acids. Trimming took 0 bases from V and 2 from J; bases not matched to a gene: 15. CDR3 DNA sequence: TGTGCCAGCAGCTTGGACAGGGGGTGGGGGCTGGTATGGCAAGAGACCCAGTACTTC. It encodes CASSLDRGWGLVWQETQYF.

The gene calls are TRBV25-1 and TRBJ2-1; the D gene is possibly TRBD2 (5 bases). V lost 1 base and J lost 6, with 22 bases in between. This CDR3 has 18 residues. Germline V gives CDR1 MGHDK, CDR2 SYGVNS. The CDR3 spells CASSELSLGTTRGNEQFF. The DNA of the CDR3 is TGTGCCAGCAGTGAATTAAGTCTAGGAACGACCCGGGGCAATGAGCAGTTCTTC.

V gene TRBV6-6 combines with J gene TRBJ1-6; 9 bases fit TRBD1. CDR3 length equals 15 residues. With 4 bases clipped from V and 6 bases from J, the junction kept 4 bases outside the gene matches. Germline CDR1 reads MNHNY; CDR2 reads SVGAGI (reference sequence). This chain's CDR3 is CASSSRTGVNSPLHF. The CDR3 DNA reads TGTGCCAGCAGTTCCCGGACAGGGGTTAATTCACCCCTCCACTTT.

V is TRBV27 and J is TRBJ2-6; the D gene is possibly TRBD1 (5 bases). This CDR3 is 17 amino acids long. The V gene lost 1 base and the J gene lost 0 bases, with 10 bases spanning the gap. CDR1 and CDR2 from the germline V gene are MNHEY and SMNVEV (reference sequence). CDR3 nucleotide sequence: TGTGCCAGCAGTTTATTTGCCAGGGACTCTGGGGCCAACGTCCTGACTTTC. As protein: CASSLFARDSGANVLTF.

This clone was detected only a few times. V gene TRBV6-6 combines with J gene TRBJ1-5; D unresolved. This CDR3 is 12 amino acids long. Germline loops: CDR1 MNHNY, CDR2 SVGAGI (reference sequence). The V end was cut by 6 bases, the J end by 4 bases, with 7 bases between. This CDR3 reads CASSSTNQPQHF. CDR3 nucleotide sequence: TGTGCCAGCAGCTCGACTAATCAGCCCCAGCATTTT.

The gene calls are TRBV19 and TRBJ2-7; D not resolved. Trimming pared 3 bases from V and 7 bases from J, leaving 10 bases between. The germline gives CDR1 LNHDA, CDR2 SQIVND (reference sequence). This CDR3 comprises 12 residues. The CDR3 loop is CASSIALGEQYF. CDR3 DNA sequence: TGTGCCAGTAGTATCGCGCTCGGAGAGCAGTACTTC.

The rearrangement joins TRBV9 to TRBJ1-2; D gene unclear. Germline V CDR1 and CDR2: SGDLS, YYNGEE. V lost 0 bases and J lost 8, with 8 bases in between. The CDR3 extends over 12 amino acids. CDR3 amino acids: CASSVEVEGYTF. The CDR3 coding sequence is TGTGCCAGCAGCGTAGAGGTGGAGGGCTACACCTTC. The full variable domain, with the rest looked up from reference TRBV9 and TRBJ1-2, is DSGVTQTPKHLITATGQRVTLRCSPRSGDLSVYWYQQSLDQGLQFLIQYYNGEERAKGNILERFSAQQFPDLHSELNLSSLELGDSALYFCASSVEVEGYTFGSGTRLTVV.

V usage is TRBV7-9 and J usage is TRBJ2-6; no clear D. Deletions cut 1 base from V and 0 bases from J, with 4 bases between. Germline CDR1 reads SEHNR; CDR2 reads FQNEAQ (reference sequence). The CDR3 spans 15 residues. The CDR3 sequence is CASSLGNSGANVLTF. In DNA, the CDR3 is TGTGCCAGCAGCTTAGGGAACTCTGGGGCCAACGTCCTGACTTTC.

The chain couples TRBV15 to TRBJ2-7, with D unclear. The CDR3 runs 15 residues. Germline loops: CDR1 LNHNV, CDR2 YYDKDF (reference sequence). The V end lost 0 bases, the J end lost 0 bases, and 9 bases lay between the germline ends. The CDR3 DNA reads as TGTGCCACCAGCAGAGATCATACGGGCTCCTACGAGCAGTACTTC. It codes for CATSRDHTGSYEQYF.

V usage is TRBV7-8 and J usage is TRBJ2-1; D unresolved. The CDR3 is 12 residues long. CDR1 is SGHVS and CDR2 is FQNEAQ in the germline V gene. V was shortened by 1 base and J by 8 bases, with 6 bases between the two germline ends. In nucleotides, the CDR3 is TGTGCCAGCAGCTTAGAGGGCTATGAGCAGTTCTTC. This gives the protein CASSLEGYEQFF.

The CDR3 bases are TGTGCCAGCAGTGTGGAGCGGGGGGGTCAGTTCTTC. It yields the protein CASSVERGGQFF. The gene calls are TRBV6-1 and TRBJ2-1; 10 bases align to TRBD2. Losses at the gene ends were 4 bases for V and 13 bases for J; bases not matched to a gene: 4. Germline CDR1 MNHNS, CDR2 SASEGT. The CDR3 totals 12 residues.

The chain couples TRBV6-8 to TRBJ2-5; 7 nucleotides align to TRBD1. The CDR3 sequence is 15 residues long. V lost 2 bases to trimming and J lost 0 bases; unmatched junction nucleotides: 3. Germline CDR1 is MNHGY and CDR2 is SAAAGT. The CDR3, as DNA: TGTGCCAGCAGTTACCTGGACAGGCACCAAGAGACCCAGTACTTC. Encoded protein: CASSYLDRHQETQYF.

The CDR3 region has the DNA TGTGCCAGCAGTTTGGAGACAGGGGGCTTCGGAAACACCATATATTTT. Encoded protein: CASSLETGGFGNTIYF. V gene TRBV27 combines with J gene TRBJ1-3; 10 nucleotides line up with TRBD1. Losses at the gene ends were 3 bases for V and 4 bases for J; bases not matched to a gene: 6. There are 16 residues in the CDR3. The V gene's germline CDR1 is MNHEY and CDR2 SMNVEV (reference sequence).

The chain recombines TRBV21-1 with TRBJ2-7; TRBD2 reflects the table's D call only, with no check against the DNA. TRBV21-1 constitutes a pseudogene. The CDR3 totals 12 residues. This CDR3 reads CASSKVIYEQYF. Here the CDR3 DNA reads TGTGCCAGCAGCAAAGTAATCTACGAGCAGTACTTC.

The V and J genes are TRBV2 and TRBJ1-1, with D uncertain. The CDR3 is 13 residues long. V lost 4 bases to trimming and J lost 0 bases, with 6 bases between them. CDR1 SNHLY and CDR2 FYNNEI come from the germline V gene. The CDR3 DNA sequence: TGTGCCAGCAGTGCGGCTGTGAACACTGAAGCTTTCTTT. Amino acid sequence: CASSAAVNTEAFF.

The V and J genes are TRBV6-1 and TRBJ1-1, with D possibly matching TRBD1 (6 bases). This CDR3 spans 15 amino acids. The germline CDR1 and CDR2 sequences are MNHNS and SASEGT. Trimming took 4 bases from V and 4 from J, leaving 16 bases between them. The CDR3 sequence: CASSGRGAILTEAFF. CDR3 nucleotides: TGTGCCAGCAGTGGGCGGGGGGCTATCCTCACTGAAGCTTTCTTT.

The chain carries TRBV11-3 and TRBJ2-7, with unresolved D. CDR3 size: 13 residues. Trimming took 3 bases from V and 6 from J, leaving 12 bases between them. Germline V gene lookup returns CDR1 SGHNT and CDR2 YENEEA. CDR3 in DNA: TGTGCCAGCAGCTTTAAAGGTACCAGCGAGCAGTACTTC. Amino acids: CASSFKGTSEQYF.

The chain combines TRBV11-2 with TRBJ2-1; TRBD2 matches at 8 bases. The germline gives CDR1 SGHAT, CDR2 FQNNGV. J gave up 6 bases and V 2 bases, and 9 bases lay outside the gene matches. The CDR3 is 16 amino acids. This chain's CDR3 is CASSLRGTRLFNEQFF. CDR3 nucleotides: TGTGCCAGCAGCTTAAGGGGGACTAGGCTTTTCAATGAGCAGTTCTTC.